At least ten counts were recorded for the clone carrying this T cell receptor beta chain. The antigen remains unidentified. This entry comes from a study of HIV-infected children after antiretroviral therapy interruption. Study-wide context: Recorded EBV and CMV exposure existed for most children. Continuous-treatment samples came from weeks 0, 48 and 150. General study findings and limits: Minor non-naive CD45RA+ populations, like EMRA or stem memory, might contaminate naive sorts.

The treatment is: PENTA 11 planned treatment interruption arm or continuous ART arm. Participants had taken at least three-drug ART for at least 24 weeks. V lost 7 bases, J lost 1 base, and 16 bases lay in between. This CDR3 has 15 amino acids. CDR1 is SGHVS, CDR2 FQNEAQ, per germline. A 3' RACE protocol on RNA, with unique molecular identifiers, produced the TCR library. MiXCR was run by TCRdb on the 3' RACE reads, yielding one entry per CDR3 protein. The top ten clones hold roughly 5.1% of a sample with about 15,000 distinct CDR3 sequences, about 3.7% of them seen once. The receptor was isolated from a child aged 2-17 years with HIV. Specimen: CD45RA+ CD4+ T cells from PBMCs, collected from a donor given antiretroviral therapy, either interrupted or continuous. The subset: naive CD4+ CD45RA+ CD45RO- T cells. The chain employs TRBV7-8 and TRBJ1-2; D not certain. Here the CDR3 DNA reads TGTGCCAGCACCCTTCAGACATTCAGTAACTATGGCTACACCTTC. Protein product: CASTLQTFSNYGYTF. The variable domain in full, completed from reference TRBV7-8 and TRBJ1-2, reads GAGVSQSPRYKVAKRGQDVALRCDPISGHVSLFWYQQALGQGPEFLTYFQNEAQLDKSGLPSDRFFAERPEGSVSTLKIQRTQQEDSAVYLCASTLQTFSNYGYTFGSGTRLTVV.